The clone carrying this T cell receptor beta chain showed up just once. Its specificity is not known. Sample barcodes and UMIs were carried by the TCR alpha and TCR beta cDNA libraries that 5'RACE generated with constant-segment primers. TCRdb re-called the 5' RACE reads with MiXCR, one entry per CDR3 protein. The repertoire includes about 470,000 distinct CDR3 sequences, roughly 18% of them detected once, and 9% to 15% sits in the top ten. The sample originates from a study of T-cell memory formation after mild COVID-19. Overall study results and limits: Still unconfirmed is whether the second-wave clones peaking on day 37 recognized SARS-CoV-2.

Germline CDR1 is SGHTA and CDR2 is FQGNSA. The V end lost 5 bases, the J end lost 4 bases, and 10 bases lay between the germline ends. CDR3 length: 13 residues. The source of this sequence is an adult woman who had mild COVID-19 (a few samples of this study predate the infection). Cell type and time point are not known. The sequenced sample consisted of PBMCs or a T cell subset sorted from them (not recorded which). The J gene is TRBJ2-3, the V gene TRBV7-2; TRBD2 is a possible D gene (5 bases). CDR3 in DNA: TGTGCCAGCAGCGGGAGTAGGGCAGATACGCAGTATTTT. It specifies CASSGSRADTQYF.